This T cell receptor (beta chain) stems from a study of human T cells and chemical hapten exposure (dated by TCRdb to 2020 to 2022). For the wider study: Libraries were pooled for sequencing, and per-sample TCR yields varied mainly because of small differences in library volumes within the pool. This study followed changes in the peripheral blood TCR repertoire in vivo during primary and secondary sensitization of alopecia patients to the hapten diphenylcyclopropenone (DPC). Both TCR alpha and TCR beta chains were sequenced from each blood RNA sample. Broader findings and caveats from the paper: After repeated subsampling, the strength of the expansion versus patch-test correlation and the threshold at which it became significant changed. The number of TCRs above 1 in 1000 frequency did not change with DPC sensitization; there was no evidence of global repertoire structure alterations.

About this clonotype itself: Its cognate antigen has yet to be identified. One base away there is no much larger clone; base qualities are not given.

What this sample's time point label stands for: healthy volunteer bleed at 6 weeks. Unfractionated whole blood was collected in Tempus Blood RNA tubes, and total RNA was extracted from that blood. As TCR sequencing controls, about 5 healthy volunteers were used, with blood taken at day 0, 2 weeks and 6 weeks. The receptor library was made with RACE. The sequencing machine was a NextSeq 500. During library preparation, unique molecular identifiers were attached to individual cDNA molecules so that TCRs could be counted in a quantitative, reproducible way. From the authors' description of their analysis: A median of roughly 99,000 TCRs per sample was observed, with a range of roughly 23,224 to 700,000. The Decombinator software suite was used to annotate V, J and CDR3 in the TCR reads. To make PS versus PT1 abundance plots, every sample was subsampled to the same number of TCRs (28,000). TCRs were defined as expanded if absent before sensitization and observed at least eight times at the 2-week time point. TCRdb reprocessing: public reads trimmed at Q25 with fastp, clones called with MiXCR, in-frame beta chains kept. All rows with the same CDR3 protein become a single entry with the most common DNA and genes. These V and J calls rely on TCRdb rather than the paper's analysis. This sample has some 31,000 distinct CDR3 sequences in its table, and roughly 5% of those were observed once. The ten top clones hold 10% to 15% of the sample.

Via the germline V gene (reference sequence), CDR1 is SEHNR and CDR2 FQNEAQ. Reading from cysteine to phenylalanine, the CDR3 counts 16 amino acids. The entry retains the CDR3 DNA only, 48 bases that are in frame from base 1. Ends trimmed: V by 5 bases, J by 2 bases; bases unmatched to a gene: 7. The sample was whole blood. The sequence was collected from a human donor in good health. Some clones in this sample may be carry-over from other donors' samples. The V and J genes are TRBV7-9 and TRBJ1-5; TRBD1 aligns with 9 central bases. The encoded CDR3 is CASSTGQGQGNQPQHF. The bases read TGTGCCAGCAGCACCGGACAGGGGCAGGGCAATCAGCCCCAGCATTTT.